One sample yielded the 23 T cell receptor beta chains listed below, sequenced in a study of blood T cells in healthy people across ages. The second PCR ran about 6 to 11 cycles with a sample-barcoded 5' primer and J-beta primers. TCRdb passed the 5' RACE reads through MiXCR, listing each CDR3 protein once. The sample lists 850,000 to 1,000,000 distinct CDR3 sequences; approximately 49% were seen once. Sequencing was done on a sample of blood. The receptors come from a man aged 25-45 years in good health.

A few counts support this clonotype. The CDR3: CSASRGADTQYF. The CDR3 DNA follows: TGCAGCGCCTCCAGGGGCGCAGATACGCAGTATTTT. This rearrangement joins TRBV29-1 to TRBJ2-3; TRBD1 is a possible D gene (6 bases). Germline lookup yields CDR1 SQVTM and CDR2 ANQGSEA. The length of the CDR3 is 12 residues. V shed 7 bases and J shed 4 bases, with 12 bases lying between them.

The chain has TRBV7-6 and TRBJ2-7; D call uncertain. Gene TRBJ2-5 matches the end of the DNA better, so the J call may be wrong. The CDR3 extends over 15 amino acids. Germline assignment: CDR1 SGHVS and CDR2 FNYEAQ. Here the CDR3 reads CASSLLSAGEETQYF. CDR3 nucleotides: TGTGCCAGCAGCTTACTTAGTGCCGGTGAAGAGACCCAGTACTTC.

This clonotype was recorded once. J is TRBJ1-5 and V is TRBV29-1; TRBD1 agrees at 11 bases. The CDR3 has 14 amino acids. The germline CDR1 and CDR2 sequences are SQVTM and ANQGSEA. With V trimmed by 5 bases and J by 4 bases, 4 bases remained unmatched. The CDR3: CSVRTGGPNQPQHF. CDR3 coding DNA: TGCAGCGTTCGGACAGGGGGCCCAAATCAGCCCCAGCATTTT.

This chain uses TRBV29-1 with TRBJ1-1; D not resolved. The CDR3 contains 12 residues. Looked up from germline, CDR1 is SQVTM and CDR2 is ANQGSEA. The V and J ends lost 2 bases and 4 bases respectively, with 8 bases between them. For the CDR3, the DNA is TGCAGCGTTGAAACAAGTCCCACTGAAGCTTTCTTT. This translates into CSVETSPTEAFF.

The CDR3 sequence is CASSLRAGGPDNEQFF. CDR3 nucleotide sequence: TGCGCCAGCAGCTTGCGTGCGGGGGGGCCTGACAATGAGCAGTTCTTC. The chain employs TRBV5-1 and TRBJ2-1; TRBD2 aligns across 9 bases. The V segment lost 1 base and the J segment 5 bases; nucleotides outside the gene matches: 7. This CDR3 contains 16 residues. Germline assignment: CDR1 SGHRS and CDR2 YFSETQ.

This chain connects TRBV28 to TRBJ1-2, with a tentative D call TRBD1 (6 bases). The CDR3 length is 17 residues. Germline CDR1 is MDHEN and CDR2 is SYDVKM. With 2 bases removed from V and 3 bases from J, the gap between germline ends came to 19 bases. As DNA, the CDR3 is TGTGCCAGCAGTTTAGGGGGAGACAGGTGGGGCGACTATGGCTACACCTTC. The encoded protein is CASSLGGDRWGDYGYTF.

The chain joins TRBV10-3 to TRBJ2-3; D possibly uses TRBD1 or TRBD2 (6 bases each). Between the trimmed V and J ends, which lost 11 bases and 2 bases, there was a span of 14 bases. Germline values: CDR1 ENHRY, CDR2 SYGVKD. This CDR3 region has 13 residues. For the CDR3, the DNA is TGTGCCTGCGCTCGGGGGCTCACAGATACGCAGTATTTT. Translated, it gives CACARGLTDTQYF.

The V and J genes are TRBV7-2 and TRBJ2-3; unclear D gene. The CDR3 is 13 amino acids. V lost 7 bases and J lost 1, with 9 bases in between. From germline, CDR1 is SGHTA and CDR2 FQGNSA. The CDR3: CASTIPGTDTQYF. CDR3 bases: TGTGCCAGCACCATTCCAGGCACAGATACGCAGTATTTT. Together with reference TRBV7-2 and TRBJ2-3, the CDR3 gives the full variable domain: GAGVSQSPSNKVTEKGKDVELRCDPISGHTALYWYRQSLGQGLEFLIYFQGNSAPDKSGLPSDRFSAERTGGSVSTLTIQRTQQEDSAVYLCASTIPGTDTQYFGPGTRLTVL.

This chain connects TRBV6-5 to TRBJ1-5, with D unclear. V was pared by 4 bases and J by 3 bases, with 10 bases between. This CDR3 region has 14 residues. Germline V CDR1 and CDR2: MNHEY, SVGAGI. CDR3: CASSSTASNQPQHF. In nucleotides, the CDR3 is TGTGCCAGCAGTTCGACTGCATCCAATCAGCCCCAGCATTTT.

There are a few counts of this clonotype. The chain has TRBV25-1 and TRBJ2-7, with a tentative D call TRBD1 (6 bases). Looked up from germline, CDR1 is MGHDK and CDR2 is SYGVNS. CDR3 size: 14 residues. Trimming cost V 5 bases and J 5 bases, with 16 bases left between them. The CDR3 bases are TGTGCCAGCAGTCGGACAGTAGGTAGGAACGAGCAGTACTTC. Protein: CASSRTVGRNEQYF.

The chain employs TRBV2 and TRBJ2-7; D not certain. The ends were cut back, 3 bases at V and 5 bases at J, with 14 bases in the middle. The CDR3 spans 14 residues. The germline V gene encodes CDR1 SNHLY and CDR2 FYNNEI. The CDR3 spells CASSDQRRSHEQYF. DNA of the CDR3: TGTGCCAGCAGTGATCAAAGGCGGAGCCACGAGCAGTACTTC.

This sequence joins TRBV7-8 and TRBJ2-5; D remains ambiguous. Germline-derived CDR1 and CDR2 are SGHVS and FQNEAQ. The CDR3 contains 17 residues. Trimming shortened V by 5 bases and J by 2 bases, and 21 bases separated the two germline ends. The CDR3 coding sequence is TGTGCCAGCAGCCCCACCCTGGAAGGCAGTCCTCAAGAGACCCAGTACTTC. Translated: CASSPTLEGSPQETQYF.

The sample holds a few counts of this clonotype. The genes are TRBV10-3 and TRBJ2-2; TRBD1 agrees at 7 bases. CDR3 length: 16 amino acids. In germline, CDR1 is ENHRY, CDR2 SYGVKD. J was trimmed by 0 bases and V by 4 bases; bases with no gene match: 5. DNA for the CDR3: TGTGCCATCAGTGGGACCAGGGGGTCGAACACCGGGGAGCTGTTTTTT. This codes for CAISGTRGSNTGELFF.

This sequence joins TRBV19 and TRBJ1-1; D remains ambiguous. Germline V lookup: CDR1 LNHDA, CDR2 SQIVND (reference sequence). The CDR3 is 14 amino acids. The V end lost 3 bases, the J end lost 5 bases, and 13 bases lay between the germline ends. CDR3 coding DNA: TGTGCCAGTAGTATCCTTGGACGCCAAACTGAAGCTTTCTTT. Translating it yields CASSILGRQTEAFF.

The chain uses TRBV11-2 and TRBJ1-2, with D unresolved. This CDR3 is 15 amino acids long. Trimming took off 4 bases at V and 2 bases at J, with 14 bases between the two ends. Germline CDR1 and CDR2: SGHAT and FQNNGV. In nucleotides, the CDR3 is TGTGCCAGCAGCTCTCACGCAGGCGGGAACTATGGCTACACCTTC. Its protein is CASSSHAGGNYGYTF.

The chain couples TRBV13 to TRBJ2-1, with D possibly TRBD2 on 5 matching bases. The CDR3 covers 15 residues. V lost 1 base to trimming and J lost 2 bases, with 9 bases between them. CDR1 and CDR2 (germline): PRHDT, FYEKMQ (reference sequence). CDR3 nucleotides: TGTGCCAGCAGCTTAGTGACGGGAACCTACAATGAGCAGTTCTTC. Protein: CASSLVTGTYNEQFF.

This chain uses TRBV4-3 with TRBJ2-6; D unclear. The CDR3 runs to 19 residues. Germline CDR1 LGHNA, CDR2 YSLEER. Trimming took off 0 bases at V and 1 base at J, with 16 bases between the two ends. The CDR3 is CASSQEIDEIKSGANVLTF. In DNA form, the CDR3 reads TGCGCCAGCAGCCAAGAGATCGACGAGATTAAGTCTGGGGCCAACGTCCTGACTTTC.

This clonotype was recorded once. The chain uses TRBV27 and TRBJ2-6; the match to TRBD2 covers 11 bases. With V trimmed by 5 bases and J by 3 bases, 6 bases remained unmatched. In germline, CDR1 is MNHEY, CDR2 SMNVEV (reference sequence). This CDR3 spans 17 amino acids. The CDR3 bases are TGTGCCAGCAGTATCTTAGCGGGGGGGCTTGGGGCCAACGTCCTGACTTTC. It encodes CASSILAGGLGANVLTF. Looking up the rest from reference TRBV27 and TRBJ2-6 gives the full variable domain: EAQVTQNPRYLITVTGKKLTVTCSQNMNHEYMSWYRQDPGLGLRQIYYSMNVEVTDKGDVPEGYKVSRKEKRNFPLILESPSPNQTSLYFCASSILAGGLGANVLTFGAGSRLTVL.

This clonotype was counted only a few times. This chain connects TRBV4-1 to TRBJ2-6; weak D call: TRBD1 (6 bases). Trimming took 4 bases from V and 0 from J, leaving 16 bases between them. From germline, CDR1 is MGHRA and CDR2 YSYEKL. The CDR3 extends over 18 amino acids. This CDR3 is CASSPGTPINSGANVLTF. The CDR3 DNA sequence: TGCGCCAGCAGCCCCGGGACACCTATAAACTCTGGGGCCAACGTCCTGACTTTC.

To note about this clonotype: The germline gene is not matched at one end of the junction; a read error may be the cause. V usage is TRBV3-1 and J usage is TRBJ2-4; D gene ambiguous. The DNA matches TRBJ2-7 better at its end, which makes the J call doubtful. The CDR3 is made up of 12 amino acids. Germline lookup yields CDR1 LGHDT and CDR2 YNNKEL (reference sequence). The CDR3 loop is CVSSLLSYEQYF. The DNA for the CDR3 is TGTGTCAGCAGCCTACTATCCTACGAGCAGTACTTC.

This clonotype was recorded a few times. The chain carries TRBV29-1 and TRBJ2-7; a weak D match, TRBD1 (6 bases). The germline CDR1 and CDR2 sequences are SQVTM and ANQGSEA. V gave up 7 bases and J gave up 5 bases, with 18 bases separating them. The CDR3 sequence is 13 residues long. CDR3 in amino acids: CSAGQGGPNEQYF. In DNA form, the CDR3 reads TGCAGCGCCGGACAAGGGGGACCCAACGAGCAGTACTTC.

V usage is TRBV4-1 and J usage is TRBJ2-7; 11 nucleotides line up with TRBD2. Germline trimming cut 2 bases from V and 8 bases from J; bases unmatched to any gene: 14. The CDR3 is 17 residues long. The germline CDR1 and CDR2 sequences are MGHRA and YSYEKL. Here the CDR3 reads CASSQSPTGTSGKKQYF. CDR3 coding DNA: TGCGCCAGCAGCCAAAGCCCCACCGGGACTAGCGGAAAAAAGCAGTACTTC.

The rearrangement joins TRBV13 to TRBJ2-2; D is undetermined. The V and J ends lost 3 bases and 9 bases respectively, with 8 bases between them. The CDR3 is 12 residues long. CDR1 and CDR2 (germline): PRHDT, FYEKMQ (reference sequence). The CDR3, as DNA: TGTGCCAGCAGCTTTCGGTCGAGGGAGCTGTTTTTT. The encoded protein is CASSFRSRELFF. Drawing the rest from reference TRBV13 and TRBJ2-2, the complete variable domain is AAGVIQSPRHLIKEKRETATLKCYPIPRHDTVYWYQQGPGQDPQFLISFYEKMQSDKGSIPDRFSAQQFSDYHSELNMSSLELGDSALYFCASSFRSRELFFGEGSRLTVL.